In this sample, the clone carrying this TCR beta chain turned up many times. The time point is: newly diagnosed GD, antithyroid drugs for less than 3 months. After RNA was extracted from PBMCs, the TCR library was made from it. The sample is drawn from a study of regulatory T cells in long-lasting Graves disease. Arm-PCR of CDR3 regions with iRepertoire HTBI primers generated TCR beta libraries. TCRdb reprocessed the multiplex PCR reads via MiXCR and lists one record per CDR3 protein. The table records 350,000 to 500,000 distinct CDR3 sequences, 13% to 15% of them present only once. The sample was also reused in another study, on T cells in Graves' hyperthyroidism and ophthalmopathy.

The clonotype was recovered from a woman in her fifties or sixties with Graves disease. The material sequenced was peripheral blood mononuclear cells (PBMCs), taken at new diagnosis, from a patient treated with antithyroid drugs.

The CDR3 spells CASSLGLEHSYEQYF. The CDR3 DNA follows: TGTGCCAGCAGCCTGGGACTTGAACACTCCTACGAGCAGTACTTC. The rearrangement uses TRBV7-2 and TRBJ2-7, with D maybe TRBD2 (6 bases). The CDR3 covers 15 residues. V was cut by 5 bases and J by 0 bases, with 14 bases left in between. Germline CDR1 is SGHTA and CDR2 is FQGNSA.